This T cell receptor (beta chain) comes out of a study of shared clonotypes between healthy human individuals. Naive CD8 cells lacked CD45RO and underwent positive selection for CCR7, leaving out terminally differentiated effector memory CD45RA+ cells. About this clone itself: Its antigen is undetermined.

Assay used: immunoSEQ multiplex PCR; TCRdb lists only in-frame clones, some missing. The sample contains some 2,100,000 clones, about 93% of which appear only once. General study results and limits: Naive subsets generally had larger estimated richness than memory subsets. Shared clonotypes: roughly 5% naive CD4, around 3.4% naive CD8, 2.3% memory CD4, 0.4% memory CD8.

Germline V lookup: CDR1 MNHEY, CDR2 SMNVEV (reference sequence). V gave up 6 bases and J gave up 5 bases; unmatched junction bases: 6. This CDR3 spans 14 amino acids. The receptor was derived from a man aged 18 to 29 in good health. Some clones in this sample may be carry-over from other donors' samples. The sequenced material came from naive CD8+ T cells from PBMCs. The V gene is TRBV27, the J gene TRBJ1-1, with 10 positions matching TRBD1. The CDR3: CASRDGQGVTEAFF. For the CDR3, the DNA is TGTGCCAGCAGGGACGGACAGGGGGTTACTGAAGCTTTCTTT.